Many counts were recorded for the clone carrying this TCR beta chain. Antigen unknown. Described time point: technical triplicate 1. This entry is derived from a study of neurological immune-mediated disorders. The study's findings and limits: The level of TCR clonal expansion was highest in patients with HTLV-1-associated myelopathy and lowest in multiple sclerosis, where it fell below the level seen in healthy controls.

Germline CDR1 and CDR2: MNHEY and SVGEGT. The CDR3 runs 16 residues. V gave up 6 bases and J gave up 4 bases, with 19 bases separating them. Using its own MiXCR run on the 5' RACE reads, TCRdb lists one record per CDR3 protein. The sample has 30,000 to 40,000 distinct CDR3 sequences, 11% seen once. The TCR sequence derives from a man aged 55 to 70 with HTLV-1-associated myelopathy (HAM/TSP). The chain combines TRBV6-2 or TRBV6-3 with TRBJ2-1, with D possibly being TRBD2 (5 bases). Material: PBMCs. Written as DNA, the CDR3 is TGTGCCAGCAGGCGTTTCGTAGCGACCGAATACAATGAGCAGTTCTTC. Protein: CASRRFVATEYNEQFF.